This entry concerns a single T cell receptor (beta chain). What this receptor recognizes is not known. One base away there is no much larger clone; base qualities are not given. Reading from cysteine to phenylalanine, the CDR3 counts 13 amino acids. Of the read, only the CDR3 DNA is kept; its 39 bases are in frame from base 1. Reading the germline V gene (reference sequence) gives CDR1 MNHNY and CDR2 SVGAGI. V is reduced by 10 bases and J by 0 bases, leaving a spacing of 10 bases between them. These data belong to a study of OX40 agonist ivuxolimab in advanced cancers. Describing the broader study: Ivuxolimab, which targeted the costimulatory receptor OX40 (CD134), was an agonistic, fully human IgG2 monoclonal antibody. Peripheral TCRbeta sequencing was intended to test whether TCR sequence diversity was altered and clonal T-cell expansion was caused by ivuxolimab. Prior anti-PD-1, anti-PD-L1 or anti-CTLA-4 therapy was permitted, and checkpoint inhibitors had been received by more than 35% of dose-escalation patients. Among the approximately 54 dose-escalation patients, some 20 had hepatocellular carcinoma, around 15 melanoma, 9 renal cell carcinoma and 9 head and neck cancer. In the dose-escalation cohort, nearly 85% of patients were male, and the mean age was 60 years with a range of roughly 20 to 79. Three dose-escalation patients achieved partial responses, one with hepatocellular carcinoma and two with cutaneous melanoma. Intravenous ivuxolimab was administered to patients every 2 weeks at six dose levels: 0.01, 0.1, 0.3, 1.5, 3 and 10 mg/kg. The monotherapy dose-escalation portion (N ≈ 57 patients) of the phase I ivuxolimab trial is reported in the paper. Paper-wide results and their limitations: At doses of 0.1 to 3.0 mg/kg, clonal expansion of both CD4+ and CD8+ blood T cells was observed from baseline to week 6. Low levels of normalized T-cell clonal expansion were also seen in some nonresponding patients. In the 0.1-3.0 mg/kg groups, partial responders were among the patients with the lowest normalized peripheral clonal expansion, particularly in CD8+ T cells. After ivuxolimab, expanded clones were on average more numerous among CD8+ T cells than among CD4+ T cells. Antigen specificity was not determined for the clonally expanded peripheral T cells.

Genomic DNA was extracted from sorted cells for sequencing of the TCRbeta CDR3 region. The immunoSEQ Assay was used for sequencing of TCRbeta CDR3 regions. The immuneACCESS repertoire file appears here via TCRdb, limited to in-frame rearrangements. These files lack a portion of the clones; in checked studies, under half of the deficit traces to unresolved V genes, and the cause of the others is not known. The sample table contains about 35,000 clones; only one count was recorded for around 85% of them. The ten largest clones add up to about 14% of the sample. The trial excluded patients who had a history of autoimmune disease or were on systemic immunosuppression. In every dose cohort, peripheral blood was drawn for TCR sequencing at baseline, cycle 4 day 1, and cycle 7 day 1. The samples were taken from a phase I, first-in-human, multicenter, open-label dose-escalation trial of ivuxolimab. The trial enrolled adults with locally advanced or metastatic head and neck squamous cell, hepatocellular, melanoma or renal cell carcinoma. Before TCR sequencing, CD4+ T cells and CD8+ T cells from peripheral blood were sorted into separate populations.

The rearranged segments are TRBV6-6 and TRBJ2-1, with no D gene named confidently. The input for sequencing was CD4+ or CD8+ T cells sorted from blood, taken in a trial of the OX40 agonist ivuxolimab. This TCR was sampled from an adult with an advanced solid tumor such as melanoma, head and neck, liver or kidney cancer. CDR3 region: CATSGNSYNEQFF. Here is the DNA: TGTGCCACATCCGGAAACTCCTACAATGAGCAGTTCTTC.